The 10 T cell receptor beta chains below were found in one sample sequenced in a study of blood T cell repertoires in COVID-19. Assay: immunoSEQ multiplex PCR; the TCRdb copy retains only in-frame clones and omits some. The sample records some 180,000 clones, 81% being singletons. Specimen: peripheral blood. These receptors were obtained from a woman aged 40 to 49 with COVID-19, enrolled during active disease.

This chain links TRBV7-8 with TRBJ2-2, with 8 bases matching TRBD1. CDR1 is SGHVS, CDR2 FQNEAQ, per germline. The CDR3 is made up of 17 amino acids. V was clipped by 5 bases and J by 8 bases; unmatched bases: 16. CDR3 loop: CASSPPSAGGASGELFF. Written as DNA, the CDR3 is TGTGCCAGCAGCCCCCCAAGCGCAGGGGGCGCATCGGGGGAGCTGTTTTTT.

CDR3 protein: CASSRGQGSSYNSPLHF. The DNA for the CDR3 is TGTGCCAGCAGCCGGGGACAGGGGAGCTCCTATAATTCACCCCTCCACTTT. This rearrangement joins TRBV5-4 to TRBJ1-6; 10 positions agree with TRBD1. Per the germline V gene, CDR1 is SGHNT and CDR2 is YYREEE (reference sequence). CDR3 size: 17 residues. V shed 4 bases, J shed 0 bases, and the junction held 4 bases outside the gene matches.

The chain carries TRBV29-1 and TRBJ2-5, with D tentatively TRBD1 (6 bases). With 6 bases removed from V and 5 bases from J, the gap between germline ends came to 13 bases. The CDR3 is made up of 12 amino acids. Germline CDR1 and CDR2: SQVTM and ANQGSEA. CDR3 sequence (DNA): TGCAGCGTGAATACAGGGTACGAGACCCAGTACTTC. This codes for CSVNTGYETQYF. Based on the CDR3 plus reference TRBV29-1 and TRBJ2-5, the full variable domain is SAVISQKPSRDICQRGTSLTIQCQVDSQVTMMFWYRQQPGQSLTLIATANQGSEATYESGFVIDKFPISRPNLTFSTLTVSNMSPEDSSIYLCSVNTGYETQYFGPGTRLLVL.

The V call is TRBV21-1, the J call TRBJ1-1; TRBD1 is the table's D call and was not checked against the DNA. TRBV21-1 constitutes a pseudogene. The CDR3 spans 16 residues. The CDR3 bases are TGTGCCAGTAAACCTCTGGGCTTTTTTGTAAGGACTGAAGCTTTCTTT. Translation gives CASKPLGFFVRTEAFF.

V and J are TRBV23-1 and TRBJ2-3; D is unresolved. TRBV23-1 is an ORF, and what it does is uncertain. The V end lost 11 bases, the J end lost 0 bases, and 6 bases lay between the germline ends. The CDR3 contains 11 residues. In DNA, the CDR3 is TGCGCCGTCTCCAGCACAGATACGCAGTATTTT. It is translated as CAVSSTDTQYF.

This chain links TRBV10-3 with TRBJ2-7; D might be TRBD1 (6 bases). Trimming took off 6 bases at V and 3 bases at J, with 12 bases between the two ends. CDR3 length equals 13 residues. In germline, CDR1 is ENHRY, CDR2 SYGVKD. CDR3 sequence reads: CAISSGEGYEQYF. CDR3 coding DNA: TGTGCCATCAGCTCAGGGGAAGGCTACGAGCAGTACTTC.

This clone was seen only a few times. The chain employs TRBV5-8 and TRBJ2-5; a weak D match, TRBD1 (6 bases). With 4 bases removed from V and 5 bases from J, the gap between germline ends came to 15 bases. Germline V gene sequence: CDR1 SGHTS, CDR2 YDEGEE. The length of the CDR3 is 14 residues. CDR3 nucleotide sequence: TGTGCCAGCAGCCAAAGACAGGTCGGGGAGACCCAGTACTTC. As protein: CASSQRQVGETQYF.

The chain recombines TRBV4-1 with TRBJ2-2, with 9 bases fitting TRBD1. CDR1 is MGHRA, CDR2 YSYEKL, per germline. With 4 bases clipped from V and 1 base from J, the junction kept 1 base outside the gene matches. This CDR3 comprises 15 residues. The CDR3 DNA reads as TGCGCCAGCAGCCTGGGACAGGGGAACACCGGGGAGCTGTTTTTT. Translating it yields CASSLGQGNTGELFF.

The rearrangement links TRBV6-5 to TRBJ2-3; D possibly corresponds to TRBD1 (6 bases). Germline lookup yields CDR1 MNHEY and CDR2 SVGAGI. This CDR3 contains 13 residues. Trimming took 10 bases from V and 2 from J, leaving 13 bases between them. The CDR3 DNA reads TGTGCCACCGGACAGTTATTCACAGATACGCAGTATTTT. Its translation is CATGQLFTDTQYF.

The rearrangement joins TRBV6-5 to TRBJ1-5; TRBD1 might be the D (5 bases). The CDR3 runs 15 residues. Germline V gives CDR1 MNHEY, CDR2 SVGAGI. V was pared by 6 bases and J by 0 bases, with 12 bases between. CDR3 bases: TGTGCCAGCAGAGCGTCAGGGAATAGCAATCAGCCCCAGCATTTT. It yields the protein CASRASGNSNQPQHF.